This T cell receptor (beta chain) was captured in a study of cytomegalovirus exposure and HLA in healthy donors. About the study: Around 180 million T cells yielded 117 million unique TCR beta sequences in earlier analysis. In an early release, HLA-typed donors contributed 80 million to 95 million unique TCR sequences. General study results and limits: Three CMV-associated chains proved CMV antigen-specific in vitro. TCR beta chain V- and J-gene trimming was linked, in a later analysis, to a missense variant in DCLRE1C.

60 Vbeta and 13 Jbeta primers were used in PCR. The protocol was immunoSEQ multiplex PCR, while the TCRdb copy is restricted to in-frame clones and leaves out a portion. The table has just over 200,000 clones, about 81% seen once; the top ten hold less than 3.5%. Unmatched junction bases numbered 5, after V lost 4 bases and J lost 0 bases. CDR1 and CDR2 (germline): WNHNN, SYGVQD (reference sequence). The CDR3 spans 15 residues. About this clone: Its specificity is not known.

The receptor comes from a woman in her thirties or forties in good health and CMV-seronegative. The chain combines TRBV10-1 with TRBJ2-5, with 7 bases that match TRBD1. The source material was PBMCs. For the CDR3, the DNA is TGCGCCAGCAGTGCCCAAACAGGGGACCAAGAGACCCAGTACTTC. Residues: CASSAQTGDQETQYF.